A single sample is the source of the 23 T cell receptor beta chains below, sequenced in a study of OX40 agonist ivuxolimab in advanced cancers. Libraries were prepared by immunoSEQ multiplex PCR; TCRdb keeps only in-frame clonotypes and omits some of them. The repertoire holds about 88,000 clones, with around 85% as singletons. Sequenced material: CD4+ or CD8+ T cells sorted from blood, taken in a trial of the OX40 agonist ivuxolimab. The receptors were gathered from an adult with an advanced solid tumor such as melanoma, head and neck, liver or kidney cancer.

The chain employs TRBV5-5 and TRBJ1-2, with 7 bases aligning to TRBD1. With 4 bases clipped from V and 4 bases from J, the junction kept 16 bases outside the gene matches. This CDR3 is 17 amino acids long. Per the germline V gene, CDR1 is SGHKS and CDR2 is YYEKEE (reference sequence). The CDR3 spells CASSLSAGGLVVYGYTF. CDR3 in DNA: TGTGCCAGCAGCCTGAGCGCAGGGGGTTTAGTCGTCTATGGCTACACCTTC.

A single count supports this clone. The chain employs TRBV14 and TRBJ2-3, with D uncertain. CDR1 SGHDN and CDR2 FVKESK come from the germline V gene. Trimming took 2 bases from V and 0 from J, leaving 12 bases between them. The CDR3 has 16 amino acids. Here the CDR3 DNA reads TGTGCCAGCAGCCAATGGATTGGTTCTAGCACAGATACGCAGTATTTT. This gives the protein CASSQWIGSSTDTQYF.

The chain uses TRBV6-5 and TRBJ1-5, with D uncertain. Trimming took 6 bases from V and 2 from J, leaving 8 bases between them. The germline V gene encodes CDR1 MNHEY and CDR2 SVGAGI. CDR3 length: 13 amino acids. The DNA of the CDR3 is TGTGCCAGCAGCTGGACGGGCAATCAGCCCCAGCATTTT. It specifies CASSWTGNQPQHF.

J is TRBJ2-1 and V is TRBV5-1; 8 positions match TRBD2. The CDR3 contains 16 residues. With V trimmed by 7 bases and J by 0 bases, 9 bases remained unmatched. CDR1 and CDR2 from the germline V gene are SGHRS and YFSETQ. The CDR3 region is CASHSLSGSSYNEQFF. DNA of the CDR3: TGCGCCAGCCACTCCCTCAGCGGGAGCTCCTACAATGAGCAGTTCTTC.

CDR3 sequence: CASSPWGSSYEQYF. The DNA for the CDR3 is TGTGCCAGCAGCCCGTGGGGCAGCAGCTACGAGCAGTACTTC. J is TRBJ2-7 and V is TRBV6-5; weak D call: TRBD1 (5 bases). Germline lookup yields CDR1 MNHEY and CDR2 SVGAGI. This CDR3 contains 14 residues. Trimming shortened V by 6 bases and J by 3 bases, and 15 bases separated the two germline ends.

The V gene is TRBV5-6, the J gene TRBJ2-7; a possible D gene is TRBD1 (5 bases). Trimming stripped 4 bases from V and 3 bases from J, with 14 bases between. Germline V gene lookup returns CDR1 SGHDT and CDR2 YYEEEE. CDR3 size: 14 residues. The CDR3 region is CASSRLDRHYEQYV. The CDR3 DNA is TGTGCCAGCAGCAGACTCGACAGACACTACGAGCAGTACGTC.

This clone came up once. The chain uses TRBV15 and TRBJ2-5; D unclear. CDR3 size: 15 residues. The V gene lost 1 base and the J gene lost 1 base, with 10 bases spanning the gap. CDR1 LNHNV and CDR2 YYDKDF come from the germline V gene (reference sequence). CDR3 nucleotides: TGTGCCACCAGCAGAGGTTCTGGGGTCCAAGAGACCCAGTACTTC. It codes for CATSRGSGVQETQYF.

The chain combines TRBV28 with TRBJ1-4; D may be TRBD1 (5 bases). CDR1 and CDR2 (germline): MDHEN, SYDVKM. V was pared by 7 bases and J by 10 bases, with 19 bases between. The CDR3 is 14 residues long. The DNA for the CDR3 is TGTGCCAGCACCGCCGGGACCTCGCGGGGAAAACTGTTTTTT. It is translated as CASTAGTSRGKLFF.

The chain is built from TRBV30 and TRBJ2-4; 7 bases map to TRBD1. Germline V gene sequence: CDR1 GTSNPN, CDR2 SVGIG (reference sequence). V lost 3 bases and J lost 5; bases outside the gene matches: 4. This CDR3 has 13 amino acids. The CDR3 loop is CAWRGGGENIQYF. Written as DNA, the CDR3 is TGTGCCTGGAGAGGGGGCGGTGAAAACATTCAGTACTTC.

The chain recombines TRBV15 with TRBJ2-5, with D perhaps TRBD2 (5 bases). The CDR3 has 15 amino acids. The germline V gene has CDR1 LNHNV and CDR2 YYDKDF (reference sequence). Trimming left V 1 base short and J 5 bases short, with 14 bases between. The CDR3 loop is CATSRGRLAYETQYF. Written as DNA, the CDR3 is TGTGCCACCAGCAGAGGAAGGCTAGCCTATGAGACCCAGTACTTC. The entire variable domain, with the rest obtained from reference TRBV15 and TRBJ2-5, is as follows: DAMVIQNPRYQVTQFGKPVTLSCSQTLNHNVMYWYQQKSSQAPKLLFHYYDKDFNNEADTPDNFQSRRPNTSFCFLDIRSPGLGDTAMYLCATSRGRLAYETQYFGPGTRLLVL.

The chain couples TRBV7-6 to TRBJ1-3; no firm D call. Trimming cost V 1 base and J 9 bases, with 22 bases left between them. CDR1 is SGHVS and CDR2 is FNYEAQ in the germline V gene. This CDR3 region has 17 residues. The CDR3 nucleotides are TGTGCCAGCAGCTTAGGGAGGGCCAGGACTGTCTTGGGCACCATATATTTT. Its translation is CASSLGRARTVLGTIYF.

This clone was observed a handful of times. This chain connects TRBV7-2 to TRBJ1-2; 8 bases agree with TRBD1. In germline, CDR1 is SGHTA, CDR2 FQGNSA. The CDR3 loop spans 14 amino acids. V lost 1 base, J lost 10 bases, and 8 bases stayed unmatched. CDR3 sequence: CASSLGGTGSAYTF. CDR3 sequence (DNA): TGTGCCAGCAGCTTAGGCGGGACAGGATCAGCCTACACCTTC.

The chain links TRBV7-2 to TRBJ2-3; D uncertain. The CDR3 loop spans 12 amino acids. V lost 8 bases and J lost 0, with 6 bases in between. The germline V gene encodes CDR1 SGHTA and CDR2 FQGNSA. Here the CDR3 DNA reads TGTGCCAGCTCAGTTAGCACAGATACGCAGTATTTT. It yields the protein CASSVSTDTQYF.

In regard to this clone: One junction end does not reproduce the germline sequence, and a read error may be involved. V and J are TRBV7-7 and TRBJ2-5; D is unresolved. The CDR3 is 16 amino acids. Germline CDR1 and CDR2: SSHAT and FNYEAQ (reference sequence). The CDR3 nucleotides read TGTGCTAGCAGCTTGGTCCCGGTTACAAACCAAGAGACCCAGTACTTC. Protein sequence: CASSLVPVTNQETQYF.

This clone has more than one count but fewer than ten. The genes are TRBV21-1 and TRBJ1-5; the table's D call TRBD1 went unverified against the DNA. TRBV21-1 corresponds to a pseudogene. The CDR3 contains 16 residues. For the CDR3, the DNA is TGTGCCAGCAGCAATCACCCTTGGGACAGGACTCAGCCCCAGCATTTT. Protein: CASSNHPWDRTQPQHF.

The chain links TRBV29-1 to TRBJ1-2, with 8 bases lining up with TRBD1. The CDR3 spans 13 residues. The V and J ends lost 6 bases and 4 bases, in that order; junction bases with no gene match: 7. Per the germline V gene, CDR1 is SQVTM and CDR2 is ANQGSEA. CDR3 protein: CSVGQGSFYGYTF. In DNA, the CDR3 is TGCAGCGTCGGACAGGGTAGCTTCTATGGCTACACCTTC.

The rearrangement joins TRBV5-1 to TRBJ2-1, with 10 bases matching TRBD1. This CDR3 region has 15 residues. In germline, CDR1 is SGHRS, CDR2 YFSETQ. V trimming: 4 bases; J trimming: 8 bases; junction bases outside the gene matches: 9. The CDR3 region has the DNA TGCGCCAGCAGCCTGGGACAGGGGCCCAGGGATGAGCAGTTCTTC. Its translation is CASSLGQGPRDEQFF.

The chain links TRBV5-1 to TRBJ2-1; 10 nucleotides agree with TRBD2. The germline CDR1 and CDR2 sequences are SGHRS and YFSETQ. The CDR3 extends over 16 amino acids. Trimming at V came to 0 bases and at J to 4 bases, leaving 4 bases not matched to a gene. Written as DNA, the CDR3 is TGCGCCAGCAGCTTGGCGGGAGCGGGGGGGTACAATGAGCAGTTCTTC. It yields the protein CASSLAGAGGYNEQFF.

This clone was seen more than once but under ten times. The rearrangement links TRBV5-1 to TRBJ1-6; 9 bases are a match to TRBD1. The V gene end was trimmed by 3 bases and the J gene end by 8 bases; junction bases not matched to a gene: 9. CDR3 length: 16 residues. Germline V lookup: CDR1 SGHRS, CDR2 YFSETQ. The CDR3 reads CASSSGTGRLYSPLHF. In nucleotides, the CDR3 is TGCGCCAGCAGCTCTGGGACAGGGCGCCTGTATTCACCCCTCCACTTT.

Comments on this clone: This CDR3 is also generated by other DNA sequences in the sample. The chain has TRBV19 and TRBJ2-2; 9 bases are a match to TRBD1. The CDR3 length is 14 residues. Germline CDR1 and CDR2: LNHDA and SQIVND (reference sequence). Trimming removed 6 bases from V and 4 bases from J; junction bases left unmatched: 3. This chain's CDR3 is CASRRTGATGELFF. The CDR3 bases are TGTGCCAGTAGGAGGACAGGGGCCACCGGGGAGCTGTTTTTT.

The chain carries TRBV2 and TRBJ2-2; 7 nucleotides line up with TRBD1. This CDR3 is 16 amino acids long. The junction had 5 bases not matched to a gene; V was cut back by 2 bases and J by 2 bases. Germline CDR1 is SNHLY and CDR2 is FYNNEI. CDR3 in DNA: TGTGCCAGCAGTGAATGGGGACAGTTAAACACCGGGGAGCTGTTTTTT. This translates into CASSEWGQLNTGELFF. Complete variable domain (other parts from reference TRBV2 and TRBJ2-2): EPEVTQTPSHQVTQMGQEVILRCVPISNHLYFYWYRQILGQKVEFLVSFYNNEISEKSEIFDDQFSVERPDGSNFTLKIRSTKLEDSAMYFCASSEWGQLNTGELFFGEGSRLTVL.

This chain connects TRBV5-1 to TRBJ2-5, with 13 bases aligning to TRBD2. This CDR3 comprises 16 residues. Germline V gene sequence: CDR1 SGHRS, CDR2 YFSETQ. V shed 4 bases, J shed 5 bases, and the junction held 8 bases outside the gene matches. CDR3 residues: CASSPLLAGGSETQYF. The CDR3 nucleotides are TGCGCCAGCAGCCCCCTACTAGCGGGGGGGAGTGAGACCCAGTACTTC.

V is TRBV5-1 and J is TRBJ1-1; D is undetermined. CDR1 SGHRS and CDR2 YFSETQ come from the germline V gene. CDR3 length: 15 residues. Trimming removed 4 bases at V and 1 base at J, with 14 bases between. CDR3 sequence reads: CASSPQSPRNTEAFF. The CDR3 nucleotides read TGCGCCAGCAGCCCCCAAAGTCCGCGGAACACTGAAGCTTTCTTT.